Following are 15 T cell receptor beta chains from one sample sequenced in a study of shared clonotypes between healthy human individuals. Measured with immunoSEQ multiplex PCR; TCRdb has only the in-frame clones, and not every one. The data contain 2 million to 2.5 million clones, around 92% of them singletons. The sequenced sample consisted of naive CD4+ T cells from PBMCs. Subset reported: CD45RA+ positively selected. All receptors derive from a man aged 18 to 29 in good health. Some clones in this sample may be carry-over from other donors' samples.

The V call is TRBV10-3, the J call TRBJ1-5; D is possibly TRBD1 (5 bases). The CDR3 sequence is 14 residues long. The ends were cut back, 4 bases at V and 4 bases at J, with 11 bases in the middle. Germline lookup yields CDR1 ENHRY and CDR2 SYGVKD. In nucleotides, the CDR3 is TGTGCCATCAGTGCCGACAGAATAAATCAGCCCCAGCATTTT. Translated: CAISADRINQPQHF.

Worth noting for this clone: This specimen includes other DNA sequences encoding the same CDR3. This chain links TRBV5-1 with TRBJ2-3; possibly TRBD1 for D (6 bases). The CDR3 loop spans 14 amino acids. Trimming left V 4 bases short and J 2 bases short, with 11 bases between. Germline V gene sequence: CDR1 SGHRS, CDR2 YFSETQ. This CDR3 is CASSPDSSTDTQYF. CDR3 coding DNA: TGCGCCAGCAGCCCGGACAGTTCCACAGATACGCAGTATTTT. The full variable domain, in which reference TRBV5-1 and TRBJ2-3 provide the parts outside the CDR3, is KAGVTQTPRYLIKTRGQQVTLSCSPISGHRSVSWYQQTPGQGLQFLFEYFSETQRNKGNFPGRFSGRQFSNSRSEMNVSTLELGDSALYLCASSPDSSTDTQYFGPGTRLTVL.

J is TRBJ2-1 and V is TRBV11-1; 9 bases match TRBD2. This CDR3 is built from 15 residues. Trimming cost V 8 bases and J 1 base; bases outside gene matches: 6. The germline V gene encodes CDR1 SGHAT and CDR2 FQDESV (reference sequence). CDR3 loop: CASGLGLASYNEQFF. DNA for the CDR3: TGTGCCAGCGGTCTAGGACTAGCGTCCTACAATGAGCAGTTCTTC.

The rearrangement links TRBV7-2 to TRBJ2-7; 11 bases align to TRBD1. The junction had 3 bases not matched to a gene; V was cut back by 4 bases and J by 4 bases. Germline CDR1 reads SGHTA; CDR2 reads FQGNSA. This CDR3 comprises 14 residues. CDR3 nucleotide sequence: TGTGCCAGCAGCTCGGGACAGGGGGTGTACGAGCAGTACTTC. As protein: CASSSGQGVYEQYF.

This chain joins TRBV6-1 and TRBJ1-1; D is uncertain. V lost 1 base, J lost 0 bases, and 12 bases lay in between. The CDR3 is 16 amino acids. Germline CDR1 is MNHNS and CDR2 is SASEGT. The CDR3 spells CASSEESGSLNTEAFF. CDR3 nucleotide sequence: TGTGCCAGCAGTGAAGAATCGGGCAGCCTGAACACTGAAGCTTTCTTT.

This chain joins TRBV7-9 and TRBJ1-1, with 10 positions matching TRBD1. The germline CDR1 and CDR2 sequences are SEHNR and FQNEAQ (reference sequence). The CDR3 has 15 amino acids. J gave up 3 bases and V 5 bases, and 6 bases lay outside the gene matches. Written as DNA, the CDR3 is TGTGCCAGCAGCCCGGACAGGGGGTTGGACACTGAAGCTTTCTTT. This gives the protein CASSPDRGLDTEAFF.

The sample holds one count of this clone. The chain combines TRBV11-3 with TRBJ2-1, with 7 bases fitting TRBD2. The CDR3 consists of 14 residues. V trimming: 6 bases; J trimming: 8 bases; junction bases outside the gene matches: 10. Germline V gene sequence: CDR1 SGHNT, CDR2 YENEEA. CDR3 amino acids: CASSFRTSKDEQFF. CDR3 sequence (DNA): TGTGCCAGCAGTTTCCGGACTAGTAAGGATGAGCAGTTCTTC.

The chain combines TRBV28 with TRBJ1-3; the D is unclear. The V gene's germline CDR1 is MDHEN and CDR2 SYDVKM. The CDR3 is made up of 16 amino acids. V lost 0 bases, J lost 0 bases, and 9 bases lay in between. The CDR3 coding sequence is TGTGCCAGCAGTTTATGGGCGGCGAGCTCTGGAAACACCATATATTTT. This gives the protein CASSLWAASSGNTIYF.

This chain connects TRBV7-9 to TRBJ2-1, with D unresolved. The germline V and J ends were trimmed by 6 bases and 7 bases, with 10 bases remaining between them. Per the germline V gene, CDR1 is SEHNR and CDR2 is FQNEAQ (reference sequence). This CDR3 has 12 amino acids. CDR3 sequence (DNA): TGTGCCAGCAGTCCCCTGCCAAATGAGCAGTTCTTC. This codes for CASSPLPNEQFF.

The chain combines TRBV19 with TRBJ1-3, with no clear D. The germline V and J ends were trimmed by 5 bases and 1 base, with 12 bases remaining between them. CDR1 LNHDA and CDR2 SQIVND come from the germline V gene (reference sequence). CDR3 size: 15 residues. The CDR3 DNA reads as TGTGCCAGTAGTGTCGATACTTGGTCTGGAAACACCATATATTTT. Translation: CASSVDTWSGNTIYF.

This sequence joins TRBV6-1 and TRBJ2-1; 7 nucleotides align to TRBD2. Germline CDR1 and CDR2: MNHNS and SASEGT. V shed 8 bases and J 8 bases; nucleotides not matched to a gene: 15. This CDR3 has 15 residues. DNA for the CDR3: TGTGCCAGCCGCTCCCGAGGGCGGGAGCCCCATGAGCAGTTCTTC. Protein sequence: CASRSRGREPHEQFF.

As for this clone: The sample has other DNA sequences that encode this CDR3 too. The V and J genes are TRBV5-4 and TRBJ2-3; D gene ambiguous. The germline V and J ends were trimmed by 4 bases and 2 bases, with 11 bases remaining between them. CDR1 and CDR2 (germline): SGHNT, YYREEE (reference sequence). The CDR3 runs to 14 residues. CDR3 in amino acids: CASSPVGYTDTQYF. The DNA for the CDR3 is TGTGCCAGCAGCCCGGTGGGTTACACAGATACGCAGTATTTT.

The chain joins TRBV11-2 to TRBJ2-7; 12 nucleotides line up with TRBD2. V was clipped by 2 bases and J by 2 bases; unmatched bases: 13. Germline values: CDR1 SGHAT, CDR2 FQNNGV. This CDR3 has 19 amino acids. CDR3 DNA sequence: TGTGCCAGCAGCTTAATCGGCGAGACTAGCGGGAGTCTAACCTACGAGCAGTACTTC. Protein sequence: CASSLIGETSGSLTYEQYF.

The chain uses TRBV6-5 and TRBJ1-1; no reliable D call. The CDR3 extends over 12 amino acids. The germline V gene encodes CDR1 MNHEY and CDR2 SVGAGI. V shed 5 bases and J shed 5 bases, with 9 bases lying between them. CDR3: CASSTLKTEAFF. The DNA for the CDR3 is TGTGCCAGCAGTACGTTAAAGACTGAAGCTTTCTTT.

The rearrangement links TRBV29-1 to TRBJ2-3; D not resolved. This CDR3 spans 12 amino acids. Trimming left V 4 bases short and J 2 bases short, with 7 bases between. Germline values: CDR1 SQVTM, CDR2 ANQGSEA. The CDR3 DNA follows: TGCAGCGTTGGGCAAGACACAGATACGCAGTATTTT. It codes for CSVGQDTDTQYF.